This TCR beta chain was recovered during a study of CD8 T cells in Susac syndrome. The RNA, about 0.5 to 1 ug, was put through reverse transcription using random hexamers. It was immunoSEQ multiplex PCR that amplified TCR beta CDR3 across 54 Vbeta and 13 Jbeta. TCRdb used MiXCR to reprocess the immunoSEQ multiplex PCR reads, holding one entry per CDR3 protein. The table has about 130,000 distinct CDR3 sequences, around 94% seen once; the top ten hold more than 0.075%. Peripheral blood CD8+ and CD4+ T cells were profiled by TCR beta sequencing. Isolation of CD8+ and CD4+ T cells was performed negatively, whereas enrichment of TEMRA cells was done by FACS. Between the trimmed V and J ends, which lost 0 bases and 5 bases, there was a span of 5 bases. The CDR3 totals 13 residues. From germline, CDR1 is SGHRS and CDR2 YFSETQ.

V gene TRBV5-1 combines with J gene TRBJ2-2; maybe TRBD1 (5 bases). The sequencing sample was made of CD4+ T cells from PBMCs. The receptor comes from a human donor in good health. The CDR3 sequence is CASSLEGTGELFF. CDR3 coding DNA: TGCGCCAGCAGCTTGGAGGGGACCGGGGAGCTGTTTTTT. Looking up the rest from reference TRBV5-1 and TRBJ2-2 gives the full variable domain: KAGVTQTPRYLIKTRGQQVTLSCSPISGHRSVSWYQQTPGQGLQFLFEYFSETQRNKGNFPGRFSGRQFSNSRSEMNVSTLELGDSALYLCASSLEGTGELFFGEGSRLTVL.